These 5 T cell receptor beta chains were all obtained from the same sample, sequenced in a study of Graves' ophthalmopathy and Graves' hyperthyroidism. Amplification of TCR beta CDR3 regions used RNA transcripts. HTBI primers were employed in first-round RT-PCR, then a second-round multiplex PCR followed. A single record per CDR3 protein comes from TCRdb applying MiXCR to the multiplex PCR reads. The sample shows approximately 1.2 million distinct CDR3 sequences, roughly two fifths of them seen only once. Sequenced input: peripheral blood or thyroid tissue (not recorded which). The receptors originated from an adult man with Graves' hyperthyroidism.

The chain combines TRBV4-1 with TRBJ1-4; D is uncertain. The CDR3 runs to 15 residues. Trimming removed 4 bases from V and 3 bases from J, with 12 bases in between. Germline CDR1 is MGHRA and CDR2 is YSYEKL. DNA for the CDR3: TGCGCCAGCAGCCCCCTAGGAAACCCTAATGAAAAACTGTTTTTT. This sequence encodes CASSPLGNPNEKLFF.

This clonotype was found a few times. CDR3 DNA sequence: TGTGCCAGCAGCTTATATGTGACAGGGGGCACCGGGGAGCTGTTTTTT. Translation: CASSLYVTGGTGELFF. The chain is built from TRBV7-9 and TRBJ2-2; TRBD1 agrees at 9 bases. The CDR3 is made up of 16 amino acids. The trim removed 2 bases at V and 4 bases at J, leaving 5 bases unmatched. Germline CDR1 reads SEHNR; CDR2 reads FQNEAQ (reference sequence).

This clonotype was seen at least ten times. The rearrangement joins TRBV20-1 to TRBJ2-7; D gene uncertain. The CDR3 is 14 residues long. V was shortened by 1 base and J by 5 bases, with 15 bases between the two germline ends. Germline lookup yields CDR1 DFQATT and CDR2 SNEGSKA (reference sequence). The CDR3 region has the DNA TGCAGTGCTAGAGTCCACTACCCCAAGGACGAGCAGTACTTC. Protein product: CSARVHYPKDEQYF.

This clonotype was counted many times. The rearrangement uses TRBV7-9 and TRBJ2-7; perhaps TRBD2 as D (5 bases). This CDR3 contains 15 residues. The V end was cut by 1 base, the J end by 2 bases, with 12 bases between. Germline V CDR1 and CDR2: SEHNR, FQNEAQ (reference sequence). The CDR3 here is CASSLEGTGAYEQYF. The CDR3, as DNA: TGTGCCAGCAGCTTAGAGGGCACCGGGGCCTACGAGCAGTACTTC.

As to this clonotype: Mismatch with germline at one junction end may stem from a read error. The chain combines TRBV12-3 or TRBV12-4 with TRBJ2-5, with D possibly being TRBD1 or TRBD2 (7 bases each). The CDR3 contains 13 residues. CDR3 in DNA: TGTGCCTGCAGGGGGGGGCCGGAGGAGACCCAGTACTTC. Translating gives CACRGGPEETQYF.